The sequence of this T cell receptor (beta chain) was determined in a study of neurological immune-mediated disorders. This clonotype was recorded many times. One entry per CDR3 protein results from TCRdb running MiXCR on the 5' RACE reads. The table has roughly 62,000 distinct CDR3 sequences, less than 4% seen once; the top ten hold roughly 2.3%. This CDR3 has 15 residues. Trimming left V 0 bases short and J 3 bases short, with 10 bases between. The germline V gene has CDR1 SGHTS and CDR2 YDEGEE. The chain links TRBV5-8 to TRBJ2-1; no definite D call. The sample comprised PBMCs. The source of this sequence is a woman between 45 and 65 years old with multiple sclerosis. As DNA, the CDR3 is TGTGCCAGCAGCTTGGTCGAGACTTACTACAATGAGCAGTTCTTC. This gives the protein CASSLVETYYNEQFF.